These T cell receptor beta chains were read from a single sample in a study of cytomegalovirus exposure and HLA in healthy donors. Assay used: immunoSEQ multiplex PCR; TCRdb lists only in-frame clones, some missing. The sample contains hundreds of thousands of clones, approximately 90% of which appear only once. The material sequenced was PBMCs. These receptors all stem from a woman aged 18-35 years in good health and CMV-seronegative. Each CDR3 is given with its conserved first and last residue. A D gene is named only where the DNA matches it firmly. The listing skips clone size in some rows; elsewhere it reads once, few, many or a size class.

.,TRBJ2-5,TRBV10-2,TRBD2,CASSFGGGGETQYF,TGCGCCAGCAGTTTCGGCGGCGGGGGAGAGACCCAGTACTTC
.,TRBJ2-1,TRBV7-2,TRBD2,CASSTTIAGAYNEQFF,TGTGCCAGCAGCACCACGATAGCGGGAGCCTACAATGAGCAGTTCTTC
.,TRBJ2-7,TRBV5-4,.,CASSLGRSYEQYF,TGTGCCAGCAGCTTGGGTCGTTCCTACGAGCAGTACTTC
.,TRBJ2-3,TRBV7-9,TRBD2,CSSSLETSPTDTQYF,TGTTCCAGCAGCTTAGAGACTAGCCCCACAGATACGCAGTATTTT
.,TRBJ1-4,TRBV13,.,CASSLRQREKLFF,TGTGCCAGCAGCTTACGACAGCGTGAAAAACTGTTTTTT
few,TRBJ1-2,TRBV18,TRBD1,CASSPNQDRGYGYTF,TGTGCCAGCTCACCAAATCAGGACAGGGGGTACGGCTACACCTTC
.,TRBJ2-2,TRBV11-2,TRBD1,CASSRTGLYTGELFF,TGTGCCAGCTCACGGACAGGGCTGTACACCGGGGAGCTGTTTTTT
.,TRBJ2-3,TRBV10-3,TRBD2,CAISESGVAGGGDTQYF,TGTGCCATCAGTGAGTCAGGGGTAGCGGGGGGTGGAGATACGCAGTATTTT
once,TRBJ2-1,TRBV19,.,CASRFYNEQFF,TGTGCCAGTCGGTTCTACAATGAGCAGTTCTTC
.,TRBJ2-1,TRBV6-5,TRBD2,CASRGGYNEQFF,TGTGCCAGCAGGGGGGGGTACAATGAGCAGTTCTTC
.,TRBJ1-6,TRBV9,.,CASSVDPADNSPLHF,TGTGCCAGCAGCGTAGACCCAGCGGATAATTCACCCCTCCACTTT
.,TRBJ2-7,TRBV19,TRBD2,CASSIGRLAGVLEQYF,TGTGCCAGTAGTATAGGGAGACTAGCGGGAGTTCTCGAGCAGTACTTC
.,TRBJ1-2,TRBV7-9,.,CSSSLRTASHIPNYGYTF,TGTTCCAGCAGCTTAAGGACAGCCAGTCATATCCCTAACTATGGCTACACCTTC
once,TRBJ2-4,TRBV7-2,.,CASSRERRNIQYF,TGTGCCAGCAGCCGGGAGCGTCGAAACATTCAGTACTTC
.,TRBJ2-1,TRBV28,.,CAIHSREGSYNEQFF,TGTGCCATCCACTCCAGGGAAGGATCCTACAATGAGCAGTTCTTC
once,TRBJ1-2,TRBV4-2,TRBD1,CASSQAQGARGYTF,TGTGCCAGCAGCCAAGCACAGGGGGCGCGGGGCTACACCTTC
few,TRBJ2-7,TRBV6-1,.,CASRQDNSYEQYF,TGTGCCAGCAGACAGGACAACTCCTACGAGCAGTACTTC
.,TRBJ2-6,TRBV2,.,CASRRETGANVLTF,TGTGCCAGCCGGAGGGAGACTGGGGCCAACGTCCTGACTTTC
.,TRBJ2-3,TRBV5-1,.,CASSLVPDTDTQYF,TGCGCCAGCAGCTTGGTGCCAGACACAGATACGCAGTATTTT
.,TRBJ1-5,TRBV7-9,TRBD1,CASSSTGGGIGDQPQHF,TGTGCCAGCAGCTCGACAGGGGGCGGAATCGGGGATCAGCCCCAGCATTTT
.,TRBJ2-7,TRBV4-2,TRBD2,CASSPTSGRFYEQYF,TGTGCCAGCAGCCCGACTAGCGGGAGATTCTACGAGCAGTACTTC
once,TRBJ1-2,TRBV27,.,CASSFTGLYGYTF,TGTGCCAGCAGTTTCACAGGCTTGTATGGCTACACCTTC
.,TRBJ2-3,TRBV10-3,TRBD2,CAISEPIAGPTDTQYF,TGTGCCATCAGTGAGCCGATAGCGGGGCCCACAGATACGCAGTATTTT
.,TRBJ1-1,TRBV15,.,CATRARVGNTEAFF,TGTGCCACCAGAGCGAGGGTGGGGAACACTGAAGCTTTCTTT
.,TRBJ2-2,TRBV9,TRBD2,CASSVVGSGALGTGELFF,TGTGCCAGCAGCGTAGTTGGTAGCGGGGCTCTGGGCACCGGGGAGCTGTTTTTT
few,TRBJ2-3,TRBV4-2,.,CASSQVRAGWVDTQYF,TGTGCCAGCAGCCAAGTTAGAGCGGGTTGGGTAGATACGCAGTATTTT
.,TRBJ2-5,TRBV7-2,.,CASSPPHGYGETQYF,TGTGCCAGCAGCCCCCCACACGGGTATGGAGAGACCCAGTACTTC
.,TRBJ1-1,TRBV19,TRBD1,CAILDRERTEAFF,TGTGCCATTTTGGACAGGGAGAGGACTGAAGCTTTCTTT
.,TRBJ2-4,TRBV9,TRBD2,CASSVGKGAGGYKNIQYF,TGTGCCAGCAGCGTAGGAAAAGGGGCGGGGGGGTATAAAAACATTCAGTACTTC
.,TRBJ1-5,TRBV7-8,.,CASSLGQTSNQPQHF,TGTGCCAGCAGCTTGGGGCAGACTAGCAATCAGCCCCAGCATTTT
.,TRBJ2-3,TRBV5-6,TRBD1,CASSLGDSRTDTQYF,TGTGCCAGCAGCCTCGGGGACAGTCGCACAGATACGCAGTATTTT
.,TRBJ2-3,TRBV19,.,CASSPSTDTQYF,TGTGCCAGTTCTCCCAGTACAGATACGCAGTATTTT
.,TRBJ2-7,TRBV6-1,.,CASSGQFGNEQYF,TGTGCCAGCAGTGGGCAGTTTGGTAACGAGCAGTACTTC
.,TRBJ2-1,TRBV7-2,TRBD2,CASSSRTRLAGGNEQFF,TGTGCCAGCAGCTCTCGAACACGACTAGCGGGGGGGAATGAGCAGTTCTTC
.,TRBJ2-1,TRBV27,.,CASSLAGNEQFF,TGTGCCAGCAGTTTAGCCGGGAATGAGCAGTTCTTC
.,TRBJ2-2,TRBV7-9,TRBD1,CASSLPAGTGGNTGELFF,TGTGCCAGCAGCTTACCCGCTGGGACAGGGGGGAACACCGGGGAGCTGTTTTTT
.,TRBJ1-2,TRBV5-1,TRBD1,CASSVRDRTYGYTF,TGCGCCAGCAGCGTCCGGGACAGGACATATGGCTACACCTTC
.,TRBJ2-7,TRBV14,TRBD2,CASSFGTSGAKYF,TGTGCCAGCAGCTTCGGGACTAGCGGAGCCAAGTACTTC
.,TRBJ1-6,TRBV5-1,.,CASSLSGQGYSPLHF,TGCGCCAGCAGCCTATCGGGACAAGGCTATTCACCCCTCCACTTT
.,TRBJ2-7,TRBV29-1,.,CSVSIRTEGEQYF,TGCAGCGTCTCGATTCGGACCGAGGGCGAGCAGTACTTC
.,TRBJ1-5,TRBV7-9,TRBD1,CSSSLGGQGKHF,TGTTCCAGCAGCTTAGGAGGACAGGGAAAGCATTTT
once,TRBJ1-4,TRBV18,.,CASSQTPGGTNEKLFF,TGTGCCAGCTCTCAAACGCCCGGGGGAACTAATGAAAAACTGTTTTTT
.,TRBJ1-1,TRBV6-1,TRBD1,CASSVTILMGDSEAFF,TGTGCCAGCAGTGTTACAATTCTGATGGGGGACAGCGAAGCTTTCTTT
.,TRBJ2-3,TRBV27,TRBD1,CASSWDRSTDTQYF,TGTGCCAGCAGTTGGGACAGGAGCACAGATACGCAGTATTTT
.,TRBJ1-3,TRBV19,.,CASSIDRGPGTWNTIYF,TGTGCCAGTAGTATAGATCGGGGACCTGGGACATGGAACACCATATATTTT
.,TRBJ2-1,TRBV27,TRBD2,CASSLDAGGSSYNEQFF,TGTGCCAGCAGTTTGGACGCGGGAGGGAGCTCCTACAATGAGCAGTTCTTC
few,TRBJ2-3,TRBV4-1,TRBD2,CASSQDWASGAPSSTDTQYF,TGCGCCAGCAGCCAAGATTGGGCTAGCGGGGCCCCTTCTAGCACAGATACGCAGTATTTT
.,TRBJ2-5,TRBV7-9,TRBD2,CASSEAGFQGETQYF,TGTGCCAGCAGCGAAGCGGGGTTCCAGGGAGAGACCCAGTACTTC
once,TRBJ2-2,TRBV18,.,CASSPFDTRYTGELFF,TGTGCCAGCTCACCATTTGACACTAGATACACCGGGGAGCTGTTTTTT
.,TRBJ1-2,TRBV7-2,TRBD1,CASSRQGARGYTF,TGTGCCAGCAGCCGACAGGGGGCGCGTGGCTACACCTTC
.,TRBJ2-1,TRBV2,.,CASSEDRSSYNEQFF,TGTGCCAGCAGTGAAGACAGGAGCTCCTACAATGAGCAGTTCTTC
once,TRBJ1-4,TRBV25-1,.,CASSGRGDVEKLFF,TGTGCCAGCAGTGGTAGAGGAGATGTTGAAAAACTGTTTTTT
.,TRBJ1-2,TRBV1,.,CTSSQDGSGKGGTF,TGCACCAGCAGCCAAGATGGGTCTGGGAAGGGGGGGACCTTC
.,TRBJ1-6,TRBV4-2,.,CASSLTVYNSPLHF,TGTGCCAGCAGCCTAACAGTGTATAATTCACCCCTCCACTTT
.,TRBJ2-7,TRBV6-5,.,CASSLSLGNEQYF,TGTGCCAGCAGTCTGTCTCTCGGGAACGAGCAGTACTTC
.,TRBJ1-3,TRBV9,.,CASSTRGGRYSSGNTIYF,TGTGCCAGCAGCACCCGGGGGGGCAGGTATTCCTCTGGAAACACCATATATTTT
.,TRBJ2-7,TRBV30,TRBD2,CAWSARLAGGILSYEQYF,TGTGCCTGGAGTGCGCGACTAGCGGGCGGGATCCTCTCCTACGAGCAGTACTTC
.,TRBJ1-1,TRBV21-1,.,CASSSRDRMNTEAFF,TGTGCCAGCAGCAGCCGGGACAGGATGAACACTGAAGCTTTCTTT
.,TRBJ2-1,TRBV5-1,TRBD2,CASRHPGLAGVNEQFF,TGCGCCAGCCGACACCCTGGACTAGCGGGAGTAAATGAGCAGTTCTTC
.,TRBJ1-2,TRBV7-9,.,CASSLGAGGYTF,TGTGCCAGCAGCTTAGGGGCAGGGGGCTACACCTTC